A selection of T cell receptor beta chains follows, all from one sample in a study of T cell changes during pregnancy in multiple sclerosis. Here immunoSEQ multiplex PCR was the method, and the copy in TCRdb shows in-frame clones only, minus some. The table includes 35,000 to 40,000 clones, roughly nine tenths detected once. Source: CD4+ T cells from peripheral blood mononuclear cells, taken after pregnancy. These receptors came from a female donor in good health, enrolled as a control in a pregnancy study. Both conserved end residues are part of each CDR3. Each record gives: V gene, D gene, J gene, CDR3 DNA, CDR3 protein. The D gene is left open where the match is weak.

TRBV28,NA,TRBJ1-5,TGTGCCAGCAGGGGGGGAGGCGGCAATCAGCCCCAGCATTTT,CASRGGGGNQPQHF
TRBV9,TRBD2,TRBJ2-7,TGTGCCAGCAGCGTAGGAGCGGGGGGAATCCCCTACGAGCAGTACTTC,CASSVGAGGIPYEQYF
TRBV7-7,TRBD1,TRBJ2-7,TGTGCTAGCAGCCTTCAACAGGGGGCGCAGTACGAGCAGTACTTC,CASSLQQGAQYEQYF
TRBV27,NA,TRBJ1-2,TGTGCCAGCCGACCTGGGGCCCGTCTAGGCTATGGCTACACCTTC,CASRPGARLGYGYTF
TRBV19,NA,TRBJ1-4,TGTGCCAGTACCCTAGGGGGATCTAATGAAAAACTGTTTTTT,CASTLGGSNEKLFF
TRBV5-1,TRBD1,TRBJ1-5,TGCGCCAGCAGCGAGGGGACAGGCAGCAATCAGCCCCAGCATTTT,CASSEGTGSNQPQHF
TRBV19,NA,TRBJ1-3,TGTGCCAGTAGTCACAGGGTTGGAAACACCATATATTTT,CASSHRVGNTIYF
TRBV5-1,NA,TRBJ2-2,TGCGCCAGCCTACAGGGCCCAAACACCGGGGAGCTGTTTTTT,CASLQGPNTGELFF
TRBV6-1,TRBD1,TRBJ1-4,TGTGCCAGCAGTGAGGACAGGGGTGAAAAACTGTTTTTT,CASSEDRGEKLFF
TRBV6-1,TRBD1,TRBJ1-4,TGTGCCAGCAGTGGGGTAGGCCCCAAACAGGGGGCGTCGCGAGAAAAACTGTTTTTT,CASSGVGPKQGASREKLFF
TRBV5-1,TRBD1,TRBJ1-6,TGCGCCAGCAGTACCGGGACAGGGTCCTATAATTCACCCCTCCACTTT,CASSTGTGSYNSPLHF
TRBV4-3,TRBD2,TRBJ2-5,TGCGCCAGCTCCCAAATGGGACTAGCGGGGGGTAGTGAGACCCAGTACTTC,CASSQMGLAGGSETQYF
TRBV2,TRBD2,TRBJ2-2,TGTGCCAGCAGCGGACTAGCGGGGGGGGGTGCCGGGGAGCTGTTTTTT,CASSGLAGGGAGELFF
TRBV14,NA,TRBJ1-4,TGTGCCAGCAGCCAAAACAGGGTAGGCGAAAAACTGTTTTTT,CASSQNRVGEKLFF